The 31 T cell receptor beta chains below were found in one sample sequenced in a study of blood T cell repertoires in COVID-19 (dated by TCRdb to the early 2020s). Library creation used the immunoSEQ multiplex PCR assay. The source is immuneACCESS, and TCRdb retained only in-frame sequences with V and J called. Part of the clones is not carried over; for the studies checked, unresolved V genes explain less than half of this, and the remainder is unexplained. This sample has about 82,000 clones in its table, and about four fifths of those were observed once. The ten largest clones add up to around 11% of the sample. Source material: peripheral blood. These receptors originate from a woman between 40 and 55 years old with active or convalescent COVID-19.

This chain links TRBV19 with TRBJ2-7; maybe TRBD1 (5 bases). Germline-derived CDR1 and CDR2 are LNHDA and SQIVND (reference sequence). The CDR3 is 15 residues long. V dropped 2 bases and J dropped 4 bases, with 15 bases sitting between them. Written as DNA, the CDR3 is TGTGCCAGTAGTATACGGAGCCGACAGAGTTACGAGCAGTACTTC. This encodes CASSIRSRQSYEQYF.

The rearrangement uses TRBV7-2 and TRBJ2-5; D may be TRBD2 (5 bases). Germline V CDR1 and CDR2: SGHTA, FQGNSA. Trimming shortened V by 1 base and J by 5 bases, and 8 bases separated the two germline ends. This CDR3 contains 13 residues. CDR3 nucleotide sequence: TGTGCCAGCAGCTTAGGAGGGTGGGAGACCCAGTACTTC. Protein: CASSLGGWETQYF.

The chain joins TRBV19 to TRBJ2-7; maybe TRBD2 (6 bases). Trimming left V 4 bases short and J 3 bases short, with 7 bases between. CDR1 is LNHDA and CDR2 is SQIVND in the germline V gene (reference sequence). The CDR3 loop spans 12 amino acids. The CDR3 DNA reads as TGTGCCAGTAGTAGCGGGAACTACGAGCAGTACTTC. Its protein is CASSSGNYEQYF.

This clone showed up just a few times. The V gene is TRBV5-1, the J gene TRBJ2-4; TRBD2 matches at 7 bases. CDR1 is SGHRS and CDR2 is YFSETQ in the germline V gene. With 0 bases clipped from V and 8 bases from J, the junction kept 2 bases outside the gene matches. The CDR3 totals 13 residues. CDR3 protein: CASSLEGRDIQYF. In DNA, the CDR3 is TGCGCCAGCAGCTTGGAAGGGAGGGACATTCAGTACTTC.

The CDR3 reads CASSQSREVYTF. The CDR3 bases are TGTGCCAGCAGCCAAAGCAGGGAAGTTTACACCTTC. The V gene is TRBV6-2 or TRBV6-3, the J gene TRBJ1-2; perhaps TRBD1 as D (5 bases). The CDR3 runs 12 residues. Germline V CDR1 and CDR2: MNHEY, SVGEGT. V was pared by 6 bases and J by 11 bases, with 16 bases between.

To note about this clone: The sample carries other DNA sequences with the same CDR3. The chain combines TRBV15 with TRBJ2-7; D is uncertain. Germline CDR1 reads LNHNV; CDR2 reads YYDKDF (reference sequence). The CDR3 contains 13 residues. V was clipped by 0 bases and J by 4 bases, with 7 bases between them. The CDR3 region is CATSRDPGYEQYF. In nucleotides, the CDR3 is TGTGCCACCAGCAGAGATCCAGGTTACGAGCAGTACTTC.

This chain joins TRBV2 and TRBJ1-5; 8 bases line up with TRBD1. The CDR3 loop spans 15 amino acids. The junction had 5 bases not matched to a gene; V was cut back by 6 bases and J by 1 base. Per the germline V gene, CDR1 is SNHLY and CDR2 is FYNNEI. The CDR3 DNA follows: TGTGCCAGCAGGCAGGGGGCCGGGAGCAATCAGCCCCAGCATTTT. Protein sequence: CASRQGAGSNQPQHF.

The gene calls are TRBV28 and TRBJ1-2; 10 bases match TRBD1. The CDR3 has 14 amino acids. Trimming at V came to 3 bases and at J to 6 bases, leaving 4 bases not matched to a gene. The germline gives CDR1 MDHEN, CDR2 SYDVKM. Here the CDR3 DNA reads TGTGCCAGCAGTTTTCCCGGGACAGGGGATGGCTACACCTTC. Translation: CASSFPGTGDGYTF.

V is TRBV2 and J is TRBJ2-7; maybe TRBD2 (6 bases). The CDR3 length is 15 residues. V dropped 1 base and J dropped 2 bases, with 12 bases sitting between them. CDR1 and CDR2 (germline): SNHLY, FYNNEI. The CDR3 coding sequence is TGTGCCAGCAGTGAAGGAGGAGGGGTGGCCTACGAGCAGTACTTC. Protein sequence: CASSEGGGVAYEQYF.

The chain carries TRBV9 and TRBJ2-3; TRBD2 matches at 11 bases. Germline V gene sequence: CDR1 SGDLS, CDR2 YYNGEE. This CDR3 spans 14 amino acids. With 7 bases clipped from V and 6 bases from J, the junction kept 7 bases outside the gene matches. CDR3 DNA sequence: TGTGCCAGCGCAAGACTAGCGGGACCGGATACGCAGTATTTT. It encodes CASARLAGPDTQYF.

The chain couples TRBV18 to TRBJ2-5; TRBD2 agrees at 11 bases. V lost 0 bases, J lost 4 bases, and 1 base stayed unmatched. Germline-derived CDR1 and CDR2 are KGHSH and LQKENI. The CDR3 is made up of 15 amino acids. CDR3 nucleotide sequence: TGTGCCAGCTCACCACCGCTAGCGGGAGGAGAGACCCAGTACTTC. As protein: CASSPPLAGGETQYF.

V and J are TRBV30 and TRBJ2-3; tentative D call: TRBD2 (5 bases). CDR3 length: 16 amino acids. Germline V gene data show CDR1 as GTSNPN and CDR2 as SVGIG (reference sequence). Trimming removed 0 bases at V and 5 bases at J, with 18 bases between. The CDR3 coding sequence is TGTGCCTGGAGTGTACAGTTTGGAACCCGGGGAGATACGCAGTATTTT. This translates into CAWSVQFGTRGDTQYF. Full variable domain (outside the CDR3, taken from reference TRBV30 and TRBJ2-3): SQTIHQWPATLVQPVGSPLSLECTVEGTSNPNLYWYRQAAGRGLQLLFYSVGIGQISSEVPQNLSASRPQDRQFILSSKKLLLSDSGFYLCAWSVQFGTRGDTQYFGPGTRLTVL.

The J gene is TRBJ2-2, the V gene TRBV7-6, with 8 bases matching TRBD2. V was clipped by 3 bases and J by 7 bases; unmatched bases: 7. CDR3 size: 15 residues. Looked up from germline, CDR1 is SGHVS and CDR2 is FNYEAQ. CDR3 nucleotide sequence: TGTGCCAGCAGCTTCGGCGGGAGCGGGGGCGGGGAGCTGTTTTTT. It specifies CASSFGGSGGGELFF.

The chain joins TRBV7-2 to TRBJ2-3, with D tentatively TRBD2 (6 bases). CDR1 is SGHTA, CDR2 FQGNSA, per germline. Between the trimmed V and J ends, which lost 0 bases and 3 bases, there was a span of 10 bases. The CDR3 is made up of 15 amino acids. The CDR3 DNA reads TGTGCCAGCAGCTTAGCTGGGGAGGTAACAGATACGCAGTATTTT. Encoded protein: CASSLAGEVTDTQYF.

V gene TRBV5-4 combines with J gene TRBJ2-3; D is unclear. Germline CDR1 reads SGHNT; CDR2 reads YYREEE (reference sequence). Trimming stripped 0 bases from V and 3 bases from J, with 5 bases between. This CDR3 has 13 residues. The CDR3 reads CASSLGTTDTQYF. In DNA, the CDR3 is TGTGCCAGCAGCTTGGGCACTACAGATACGCAGTATTTT.

The V gene is TRBV6-5, the J gene TRBJ2-3; 9 positions agree with TRBD2. The CDR3 length is 13 residues. CDR1 is MNHEY, CDR2 SVGAGI, per germline. V dropped 8 bases and J dropped 5; count of bases not matched to a gene: 5. The CDR3 nucleotides are TGTGCCAGCGGGGCGGGAGGGGGAGATACGCAGTATTTT. Encoded protein: CASGAGGGDTQYF.

About this clone: A much more abundant neighbour one base away suggests this may be a read error. Other DNA variants within this sample encode the same CDR3. The chain uses TRBV9 and TRBJ2-5; 10 bases match TRBD2. The germline CDR1 and CDR2 sequences are SGDLS and YYNGEE. This CDR3 contains 16 residues. The DNA of the CDR3 is TGTGCCAGCAGCGCCTTAGCGGGGGGCCCCGAAGAGACTCAGTACTTC. Amino acid sequence: CASSALAGGPEETQYF.

The table lists this clone with a count of one. The rearrangement joins TRBV29-1 to TRBJ1-1; maybe TRBD1 (5 bases). The V gene's germline CDR1 is SQVTM and CDR2 ANQGSEA. Trimming removed 7 bases at V and 4 bases at J, with 13 bases between. The CDR3 spans 12 residues. Here the CDR3 reads CSGRRALTEAFF. CDR3 in DNA: TGCAGCGGTCGCAGGGCCCTCACTGAAGCTTTCTTT.

The chain is built from TRBV9 and TRBJ2-3, with a tentative D call TRBD1 (7 bases). Looked up from germline, CDR1 is SGDLS and CDR2 is YYNGEE. CDR3 size: 14 residues. V lost 2 bases and J 6 bases, leaving 13 bases between the germline ends. Here the CDR3 reads CASSVGGTADTQYF. For the CDR3, the DNA is TGTGCCAGCAGCGTCGGAGGGACAGCGGATACGCAGTATTTT.

The CDR3 DNA sequence: TGTGCCAGCAGCACAGGGACAGGCTCTGGAAACACCATATATTTT. Translation: CASSTGTGSGNTIYF. The V gene is TRBV11-2, the J gene TRBJ1-3, with 8 bases fitting TRBD1. The CDR3 totals 15 residues. Germline V gives CDR1 SGHAT, CDR2 FQNNGV. J lost 0 bases, V lost 5 bases, and 3 bases had no gene match.

CDR3 nucleotide sequence: TGTGCCAGCAGCCAAGACGATGGTAGAGGCTACACCTTC. Encoded protein: CASSQDDGRGYTF. V and J are TRBV4-2 and TRBJ1-2; D is ambiguous. CDR3 size: 13 residues. Germline-derived CDR1 and CDR2 are LGHNA and YNFKEQ. The V gene lost 0 bases and the J gene lost 8 bases, with 10 bases spanning the gap.

The chain has TRBV11-3 and TRBJ2-1, with 9 bases matching TRBD2. This CDR3 is 16 amino acids long. Germline CDR1 is SGHNT and CDR2 is YENEEA. The ends lost 0 bases at V and 7 bases at J; junction bases unmatched: 7. For the CDR3, the DNA is TGTGCCAGCAGCTTAGAAGGGACTAGCTCTTTTAATGAGCAGTTCTTC. It is translated as CASSLEGTSSFNEQFF.

The table lists this clone with a count of one. The sample has other DNA sequences that encode this CDR3 too. The chain links TRBV7-9 to TRBJ2-2; TRBD1 might be the D (5 bases). This CDR3 contains 17 residues. Trimming removed 1 base at V and 1 base at J, with 13 bases between. CDR1 is SEHNR, CDR2 FQNEAQ, per germline (reference sequence). The DNA for the CDR3 is TGTGCCAGCAGCTTAGTATTGGGTACAGGGAACACCGGGGAGCTGTTTTTT. It specifies CASSLVLGTGNTGELFF.

The rearrangement uses TRBV2 and TRBJ2-1; no reliable D call. V dropped 0 bases and J dropped 6 bases, with 12 bases sitting between them. Germline lookup yields CDR1 SNHLY and CDR2 FYNNEI. This CDR3 is built from 15 residues. The DNA for the CDR3 is TGTGCCAGCAGTGAAGCGGGCCGCGCCACCAATGAGCAGTTCTTC. It translates to CASSEAGRATNEQFF. The full variable domain, in which reference TRBV2 and TRBJ2-1 provide the parts outside the CDR3, is EPEVTQTPSHQVTQMGQEVILRCVPISNHLYFYWYRQILGQKVEFLVSFYNNEISEKSEIFDDQFSVERPDGSNFTLKIRSTKLEDSAMYFCASSEAGRATNEQFFGPGTRLTVL.

This rearrangement joins TRBV9 to TRBJ1-1; D call uncertain. Trimming left V 4 bases short and J 0 bases short, with 10 bases between. CDR3 length: 14 amino acids. CDR1 and CDR2 from the germline V gene are SGDLS and YYNGEE. DNA of the CDR3: TGTGCCAGCAGCCACCAGTCGTTGAACACTGAAGCTTTCTTT. Translated, it gives CASSHQSLNTEAFF.

This clone was recorded only once. The chain links TRBV18 to TRBJ1-1; a possible D gene is TRBD1 (5 bases). The germline V gene encodes CDR1 KGHSH and CDR2 LQKENI. The CDR3 sequence is 11 residues long. Trimming took off 4 bases at V and 11 bases at J, with 11 bases between the two ends. CDR3 in amino acids: CASSLTDAAFF. The CDR3 nucleotides are TGTGCCAGCTCACTGACAGATGCGGCTTTCTTT.

The chain joins TRBV4-2 to TRBJ1-2, with 8 nucleotides matching TRBD1. CDR1 LGHNA and CDR2 YNFKEQ come from the germline V gene. V lost 1 base and J lost 4; bases outside the gene matches: 2. The CDR3 is 14 residues long. CDR3 bases: TGTGCCAGCAGCCAAGGGACAGGGCTCTATGGCTACACCTTC. Protein sequence: CASSQGTGLYGYTF.

This chain connects TRBV11-2 to TRBJ2-7, with 9 bases identical to TRBD1. The germline gives CDR1 SGHAT, CDR2 FQNNGV. CDR3 size: 18 residues. The V gene end was trimmed by 1 base and the J gene end by 7 bases; junction bases not matched to a gene: 17. In DNA, the CDR3 is TGTGCCAGCAGCTTAGGGTGGGCTCTCTTACAGGGGGCCGAAGAGCAGTACTTC. Translated, it gives CASSLGWALLQGAEEQYF.

This sequence joins TRBV4-3 and TRBJ2-3; the match to TRBD1 covers 7 bases. The CDR3 loop spans 16 amino acids. CDR1 and CDR2 from the germline V gene are LGHNA and YSLEER. The junction had 8 bases not matched to a gene; V was cut back by 3 bases and J by 2 bases. Here the CDR3 DNA reads TGCGCCAGCAGCCATGGATACAGGGGATTCACAGATACGCAGTATTTT. It is translated as CASSHGYRGFTDTQYF.

A single count supports this clone. The gene calls are TRBV18 and TRBJ1-4; weak D call: TRBD1 (6 bases). The CDR3 is 14 residues long. V was clipped by 3 bases and J by 5 bases, with 10 bases between them. Germline V gene sequence: CDR1 KGHSH, CDR2 LQKENI. As DNA, the CDR3 is TGTGCCAGCTCACCGAGGACAGTGAATGAAAAACTGTTTTTT. Its translation: CASSPRTVNEKLFF.

This clone was detected only once. V and J are TRBV11-1 and TRBJ2-3; the D is unclear. Germline V CDR1 and CDR2: SGHAT, FQDESV (reference sequence). This CDR3 is built from 16 residues. Trimming stripped 0 bases from V and 1 base from J, with 11 bases between. The CDR3 DNA is TGTGCCAGCAGCTTAGCCGCGCTAGGAGGCACAGATACGCAGTATTTT. It specifies CASSLAALGGTDTQYF.